This T cell receptor beta chain derives from a study of PD-L1 blockade in urothelial cancer (dated by TCRdb to the late 2010s). About the full investigation: Therapy was started in about 2014 for all patients, and atezolizumab 1,200 mg was administered intravenously every 3 weeks. About 90% of the 29 patients were identified as males with urothelial cancer of bladder origin, and a prior smoking history was reported by 18 of 29 patients. Patients had an ECOG performance status of 0 or 1 and had received between 0 and 3 prior chemotherapy regimens. Blood samples were analyzed at 3 weeks after treatment start (second dose) and at 6 weeks after treatment start. Blood samples yielded a median of around 130,000 T cells and more than 80,000 unique TCRs, with median clonality approximately 0.08. The study was an exploratory multi-omic analysis of somatic, immune and clinical correlates of response to PD-L1 blockade with atezolizumab in urothelial cancer. Pretreatment tumor samples, along with matched peripheral blood serially collected before and after atezolizumab treatment, were subjected to TCR sequencing. Progression-free survival longer than 6 months counted as durable clinical benefit, and TCR features were additionally tested against both progression-free and overall survival. In the same patients, whole exome sequencing and RNA sequencing of pretreatment tumors were performed in addition to TCR sequencing. Durable clinical benefit was achieved by nine patients and was not achieved by 20 patients. Just over 28 patients had pretreatment blood TCR-seq, about 25 had at least one posttreatment blood collection, and about 25 had tumor TCR-seq.

Points on this clone: Its specific antigen is unknown. Base qualities are not recorded, but no much larger clone differs from it by a single base.

The CDR3, from cysteine to phenylalanine, totals 13 residues. The entry retains the CDR3 DNA only, 39 bases that are in frame from base 1. V is shortened by 1 base, J by 9 bases, and the region joining them spans 16 bases. CDR1 GTSNPN and CDR2 SVGIG were looked up in the germline V gene (reference sequence). In light of the paper, this sample's time point label describes: peripheral blood 6 weeks after treatment start. A total of 25 to 35 patients with locally advanced or metastatic urothelial carcinoma, treated at Memorial Sloan Kettering on a trial protocol, made up the cohort. Peripheral blood mononuclear cells were collected pretreatment and during treatment, with between 1 and 8 total time points obtained per patient. The Qiagen DNeasy Blood extraction kit was used to purify genomic DNA from total PBMCs and tumor samples. PBMCs were collected pretreatment and during treatment, and were isolated and stored as previously described.

Synthetic TCR analog templates were spiked into each PCR to estimate absolute template abundance from read counts. The immunoSEQ assay was used to amplify TCRbeta CDR3 regions from genomic DNA with bias-controlled V and J gene primers. Rearranged TCRbeta segments were sequenced at approximately 20X coverage. For the original study's pipeline: Clustering was used to correct sequencing errors, and CDR3s were annotated against IMGT so that V, D and J genes could be assigned. Only productive TCRbeta rearrangements were used in downstream analyses, excluding out-of-frame or stop-codon sequences. Clonality was computed as one minus Shannon entropy normalized by the log of the number of unique productive sequences. Clones differing between time points or between blood and tumor were identified by Fisher's exact test with Benjamini-Hochberg correction at adjusted p below 0.01. The table was pulled from immuneACCESS by TCRdb, which kept in-frame rearrangements only. Such tables lose some clones; where checked, under half of the loss comes from unresolved V genes, and the rest has no known cause. Clone size and the V and J calls come from that table; the DNA yielded D and trimming. A total of around 50,000 clones appear in this sample, approximately 90% of them only once. 2% to 3% of the sample belongs to the ten largest clones.

Findings and caveats that apply to the study as a whole: A pretreatment peripheral blood TCR clonality below the median was linked to improved progression-free and overall survival. Because of the small sample size (n ≈ 31) and the many exploratory analyses performed, the results are intended to be regarded as hypothesis-generating. Among patients with durable benefit, tumor-associated TCR clones showed greater expansion in peripheral blood 3 weeks after treatment started (n ≈ 21, p = 0.022).

Sequenced material: PBMCs, taken around atezolizumab (anti-PD-L1) treatment. The rearranged segments are TRBV30 and TRBJ2-7; no confident D gene assignment can be made. The TCR originated in a man in his sixties with urothelial cancer. The DNA reads TGTGCCTGGAGTGACAGTCCGATGTCTGGGCAGTACTTC. It codes for CAWSDSPMSGQYF.